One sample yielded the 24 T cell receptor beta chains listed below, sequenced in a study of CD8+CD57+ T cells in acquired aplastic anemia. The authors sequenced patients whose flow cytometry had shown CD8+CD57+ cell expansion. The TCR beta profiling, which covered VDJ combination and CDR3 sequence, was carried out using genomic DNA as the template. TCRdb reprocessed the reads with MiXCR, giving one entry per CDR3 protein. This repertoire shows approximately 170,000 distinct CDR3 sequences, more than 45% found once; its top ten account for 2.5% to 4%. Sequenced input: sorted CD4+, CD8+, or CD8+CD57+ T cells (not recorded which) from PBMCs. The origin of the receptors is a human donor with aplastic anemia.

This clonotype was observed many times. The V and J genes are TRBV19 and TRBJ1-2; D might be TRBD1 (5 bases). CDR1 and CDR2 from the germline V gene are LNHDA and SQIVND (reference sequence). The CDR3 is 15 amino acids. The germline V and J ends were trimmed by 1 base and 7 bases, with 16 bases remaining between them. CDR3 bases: TGTGCCAGTAGTATAGCAGACAGCCCCTTCGGTGGCTACACCTTC. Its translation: CASSIADSPFGGYTF.

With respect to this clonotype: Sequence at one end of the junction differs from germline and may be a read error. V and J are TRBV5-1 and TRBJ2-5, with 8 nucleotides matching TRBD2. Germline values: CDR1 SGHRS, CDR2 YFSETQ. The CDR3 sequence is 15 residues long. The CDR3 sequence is CASSPIFREGETQYF. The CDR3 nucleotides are TGTGCCAGCAGCCCCATTTTCCGGGAGGGAGAGACCCAGTACTTC.

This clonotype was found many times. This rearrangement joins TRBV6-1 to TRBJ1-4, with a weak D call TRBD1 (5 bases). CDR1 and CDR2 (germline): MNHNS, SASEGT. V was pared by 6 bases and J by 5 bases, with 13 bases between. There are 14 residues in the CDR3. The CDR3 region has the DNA TGTGCCAGCAGGCCGGGACGGGTGAATGAAAAACTGTTTTTT. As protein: CASRPGRVNEKLFF.

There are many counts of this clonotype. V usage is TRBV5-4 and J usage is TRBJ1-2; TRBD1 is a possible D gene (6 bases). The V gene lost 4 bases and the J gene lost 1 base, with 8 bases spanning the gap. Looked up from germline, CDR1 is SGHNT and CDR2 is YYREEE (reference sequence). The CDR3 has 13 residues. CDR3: CASSPDSNYGYTF. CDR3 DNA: TGTGCCAGCAGCCCGGACAGTAACTATGGCTACACCTTC.

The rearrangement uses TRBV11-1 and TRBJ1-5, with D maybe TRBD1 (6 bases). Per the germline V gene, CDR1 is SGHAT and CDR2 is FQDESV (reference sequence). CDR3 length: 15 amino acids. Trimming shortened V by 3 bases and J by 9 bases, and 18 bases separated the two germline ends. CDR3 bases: TGTGCCAGCAGCTTGTATGGATCCATAGGGGGGCCCCAGCATTTT. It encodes CASSLYGSIGGPQHF.

The CDR3 DNA reads TGTGCCAGTAGTATAGTTGGGACAGGGCGAAATCAGCCCCAGCATTTT. Its translation is CASSIVGTGRNQPQHF. V gene TRBV19 combines with J gene TRBJ1-5, with 9 bases that match TRBD1. The CDR3 loop spans 16 amino acids. Germline CDR1 and CDR2: LNHDA and SQIVND (reference sequence). Unmatched junction bases numbered 5, after V lost 1 base and J lost 4 bases.

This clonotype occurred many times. The CDR3 loop is CASSTSGNNEQFF. CDR3 DNA sequence: TGTGCCAGCAGTACCTCCGGGAACAATGAGCAGTTCTTC. V is TRBV12-3 or TRBV12-4 and J is TRBJ2-1, with D possibly matching TRBD2 (5 bases). The CDR3 loop spans 13 amino acids. Trimming took 5 bases from V and 5 from J, leaving 10 bases between them.

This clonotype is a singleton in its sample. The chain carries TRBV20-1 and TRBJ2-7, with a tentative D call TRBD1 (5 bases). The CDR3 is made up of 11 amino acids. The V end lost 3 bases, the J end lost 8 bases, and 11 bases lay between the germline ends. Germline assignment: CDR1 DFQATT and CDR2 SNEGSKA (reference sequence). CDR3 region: CSASIQAQQYF. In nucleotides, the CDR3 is TGCAGTGCTAGTATACAGGCTCAGCAGTACTTC.

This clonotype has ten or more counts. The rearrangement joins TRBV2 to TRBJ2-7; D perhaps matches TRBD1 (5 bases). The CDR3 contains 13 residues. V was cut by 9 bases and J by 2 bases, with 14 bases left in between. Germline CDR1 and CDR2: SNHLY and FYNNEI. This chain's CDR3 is CASKPQGTYEQYV. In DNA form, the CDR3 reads TGTGCCAGTAAACCCCAGGGAACCTACGAGCAGTACGTC.

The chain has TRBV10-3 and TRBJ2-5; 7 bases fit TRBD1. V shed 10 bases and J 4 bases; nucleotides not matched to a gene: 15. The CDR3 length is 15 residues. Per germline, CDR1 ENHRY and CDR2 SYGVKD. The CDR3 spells CASPTGVRVGETQYF. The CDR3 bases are TGTGCCAGCCCTACAGGGGTCAGGGTAGGAGAGACCCAGTACTTC.

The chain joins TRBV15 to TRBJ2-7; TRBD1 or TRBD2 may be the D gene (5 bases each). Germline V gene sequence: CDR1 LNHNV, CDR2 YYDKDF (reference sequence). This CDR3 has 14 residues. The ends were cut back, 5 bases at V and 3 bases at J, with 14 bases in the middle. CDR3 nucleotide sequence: TGTGCCACCAGCGGGGACGGCTTCTACTACGAGCAGTACTTC. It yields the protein CATSGDGFYYEQYF.

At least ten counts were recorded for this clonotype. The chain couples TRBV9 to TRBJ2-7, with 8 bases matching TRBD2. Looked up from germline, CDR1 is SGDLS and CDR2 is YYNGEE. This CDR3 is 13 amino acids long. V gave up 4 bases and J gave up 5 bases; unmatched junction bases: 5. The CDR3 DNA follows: TGTGCCAGCAGCTTGGGACTAGTGAACGAGCAGTACTTC. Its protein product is CASSLGLVNEQYF. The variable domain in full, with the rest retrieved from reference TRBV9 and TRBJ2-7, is DSGVTQTPKHLITATGQRVTLRCSPRSGDLSVYWYQQSLDQGLQFLIQYYNGEERAKGNILERFSAQQFPDLHSELNLSSLELGDSALYFCASSLGLVNEQYFGPGTRLTVT.

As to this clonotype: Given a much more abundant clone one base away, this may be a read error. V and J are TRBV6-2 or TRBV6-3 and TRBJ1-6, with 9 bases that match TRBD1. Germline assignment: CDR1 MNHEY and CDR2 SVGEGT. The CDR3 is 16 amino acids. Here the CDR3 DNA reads TGTGCCAGCAGTTACTCGAGTGGACAGGGGAGATCACCCCCCCACTTT. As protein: CASSYSSGQGRSPPHF.

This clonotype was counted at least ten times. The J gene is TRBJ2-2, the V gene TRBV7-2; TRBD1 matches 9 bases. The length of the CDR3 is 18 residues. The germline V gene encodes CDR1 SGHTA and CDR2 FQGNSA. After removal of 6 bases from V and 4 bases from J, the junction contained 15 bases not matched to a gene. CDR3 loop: CASSSILTGGSGTGELFF. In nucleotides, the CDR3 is TGTGCCAGCAGTTCTATCCTTACAGGGGGCTCGGGCACCGGGGAGCTGTTTTTT.

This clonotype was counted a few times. The DNA of the CDR3 is TGTGCCAGCAGTCCCCGGGACAGTTACAATGAGCAGTTCTTC. This gives the protein CASSPRDSYNEQFF. V and J are TRBV2 and TRBJ2-1; TRBD1 aligns across 7 bases. CDR1 is SNHLY, CDR2 FYNNEI, per germline. The CDR3 length is 14 residues. V shed 5 bases and J 4 bases; nucleotides not matched to a gene: 5.

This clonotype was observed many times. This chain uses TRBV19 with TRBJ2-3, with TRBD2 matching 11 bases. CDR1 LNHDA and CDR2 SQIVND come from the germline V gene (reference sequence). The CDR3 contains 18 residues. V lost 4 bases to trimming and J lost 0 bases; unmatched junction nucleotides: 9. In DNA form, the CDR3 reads TGTGCCAGTAGTAAACGGCTAGCGGGAGGCCTAAGCACAGATACGCAGTATTTT. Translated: CASSKRLAGGLSTDTQYF.

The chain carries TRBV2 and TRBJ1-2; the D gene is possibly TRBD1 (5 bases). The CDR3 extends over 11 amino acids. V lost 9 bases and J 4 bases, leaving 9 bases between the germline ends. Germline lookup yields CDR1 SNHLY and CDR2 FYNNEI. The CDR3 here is CARDGGYGYTF. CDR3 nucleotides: TGTGCCAGGGACGGGGGCTATGGCTACACCTTC.

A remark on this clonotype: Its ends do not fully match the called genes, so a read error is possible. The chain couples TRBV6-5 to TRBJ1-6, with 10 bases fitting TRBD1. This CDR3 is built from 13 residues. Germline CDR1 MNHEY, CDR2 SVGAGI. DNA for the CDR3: TGTGCCAGCAGTTCTCCGGGACAGGGGCTAATCGACTTT. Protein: CASSSPGQGLIDF.

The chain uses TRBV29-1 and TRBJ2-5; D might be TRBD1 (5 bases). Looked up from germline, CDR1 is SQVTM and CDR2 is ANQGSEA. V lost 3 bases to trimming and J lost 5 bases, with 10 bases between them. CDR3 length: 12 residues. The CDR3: CSVEGLEETQYF. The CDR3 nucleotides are TGCAGCGTTGAGGGGCTAGAGGAGACCCAGTACTTC.

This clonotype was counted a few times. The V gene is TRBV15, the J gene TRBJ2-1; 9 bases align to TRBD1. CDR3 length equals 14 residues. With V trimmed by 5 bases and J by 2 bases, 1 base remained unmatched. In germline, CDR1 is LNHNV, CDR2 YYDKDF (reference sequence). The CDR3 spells CATSGQGPYNEQFF. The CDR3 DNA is TGTGCCACCAGCGGACAGGGGCCCTACAATGAGCAGTTCTTC. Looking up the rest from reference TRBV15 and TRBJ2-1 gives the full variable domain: DAMVIQNPRYQVTQFGKPVTLSCSQTLNHNVMYWYQQKSSQAPKLLFHYYDKDFNNEADTPDNFQSRRPNTSFCFLDIRSPGLGDTAMYLCATSGQGPYNEQFFGPGTRLTVL.

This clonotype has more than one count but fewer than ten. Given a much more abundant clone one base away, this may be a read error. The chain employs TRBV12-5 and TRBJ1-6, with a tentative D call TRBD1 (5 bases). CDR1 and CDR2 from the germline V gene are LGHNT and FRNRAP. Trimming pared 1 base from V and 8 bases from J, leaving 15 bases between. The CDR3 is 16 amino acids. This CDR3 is CASGLAGPGYHSPLHF. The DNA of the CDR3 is TGTGCTAGTGGTTTGGCGGGGCCAGGATATCATTCACCCCTCCACTTT.

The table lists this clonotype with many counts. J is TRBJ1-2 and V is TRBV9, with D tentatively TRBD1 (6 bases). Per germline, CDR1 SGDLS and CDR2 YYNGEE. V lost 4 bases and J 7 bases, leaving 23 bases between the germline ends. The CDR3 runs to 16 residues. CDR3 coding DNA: TGTGCCAGCAGCTCCTTCCCGGGACATTCGGTCTTTGGCTACACCTTC. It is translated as CASSSFPGHSVFGYTF.

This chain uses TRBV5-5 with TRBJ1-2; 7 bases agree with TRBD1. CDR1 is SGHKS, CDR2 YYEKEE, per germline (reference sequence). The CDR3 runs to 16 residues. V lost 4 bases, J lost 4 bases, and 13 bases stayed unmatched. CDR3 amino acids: CASSTGTVLMGYGYTF. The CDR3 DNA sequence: TGTGCCAGCAGCACCGGGACAGTCCTTATGGGCTATGGCTACACCTTC.

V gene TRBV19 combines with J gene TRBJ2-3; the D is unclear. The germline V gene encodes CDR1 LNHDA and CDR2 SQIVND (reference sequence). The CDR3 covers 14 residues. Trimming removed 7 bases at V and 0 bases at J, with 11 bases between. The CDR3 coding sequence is TGTGCCAGTAATGTCAACCCTAGCACAGATACGCAGTATTTT. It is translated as CASNVNPSTDTQYF.